This T cell receptor (beta chain) was observed in a study of CD8 T cells in ankylosing spondylitis. Study-level points and caveats: Among TCR beta sequences, a motif of roughly 8 highly homologous variants appeared characteristic of ankylosing spondylitis blood.

The CDR3 is 13 amino acids. Trimming left V 6 bases short and J 6 bases short, with 12 bases between. This clonotype came up many times. Its antigen is undetermined. TCRdb processed the 5' RACE reads anew with MiXCR; each CDR3 protein has one entry. The sample lists about 150,000 distinct CDR3 sequences; under 35% were seen once. This chain links TRBV12-3 or TRBV12-4 with TRBJ1-5; TRBD1 might be the D (6 bases). The TCR sequence derives from a male donor with ankylosing spondylitis. The sequenced sample was synovial fluid, either unsorted or a sorted T cell fraction (not recorded which). CDR3: CASSLDRFQPQHF. The CDR3 nucleotides are TGTGCCAGCAGCCTAGACAGGTTTCAGCCCCAGCATTTT.